One and the same sample provided the 21 T cell receptor beta chains below, sequenced in a study of T cells in Graves' hyperthyroidism and ophthalmopathy. Using RNA transcripts as the source, TCR beta CDR3 regions were amplified. Carried out on the TCR CDR3, a first-round RT-PCR used the HTBI primer set. TCRdb re-called the multiplex PCR reads through MiXCR, storing one row per CDR3 protein. The sample lists hundreds of thousands of distinct CDR3 sequences; about 15% were seen once. The sample taken for sequencing was blood. All receptors come from a woman aged 40 to 50 with Graves' ophthalmopathy.

The chain couples TRBV7-9 to TRBJ2-5, with 8 nucleotides matching TRBD2. The germline CDR1 and CDR2 sequences are SEHNR and FQNEAQ (reference sequence). The CDR3 length is 13 residues. J was trimmed by 3 bases and V by 7 bases; bases with no gene match: 4. In nucleotides, the CDR3 is TGTGCCAGCAAATCGACTAGCGAAGAGACCCAGTACTTC. Protein product: CASKSTSEETQYF.

V gene TRBV11-3 combines with J gene TRBJ2-4; 8 nucleotides align to TRBD1. With 5 bases clipped from V and 6 bases from J, the junction kept 9 bases outside the gene matches. Germline V CDR1 and CDR2: SGHNT, YENEEA. CDR3 length: 15 residues. This chain's CDR3 is CASSRRGPTLNIQYF. The CDR3 nucleotides are TGTGCCAGCAGCCGCAGGGGGCCAACCTTAAACATTCAGTACTTC.

This clonotype occurred many times. The chain recombines TRBV6-2 or TRBV6-3 with TRBJ2-7; tentative D call: TRBD1 (5 bases). Per germline, CDR1 MNHEY and CDR2 SVGEGT. V was cut by 2 bases and J by 5 bases, with 10 bases left in between. CDR3 length: 13 amino acids. CDR3: CASSYQSRDEQYF. The DNA of the CDR3 is TGTGCCAGCAGTTACCAGTCCAGGGACGAGCAGTACTTC.

The table lists this clonotype with many counts. This sequence joins TRBV27 and TRBJ2-7, with TRBD1 as a possible D gene (5 bases). Germline loops: CDR1 MNHEY, CDR2 SMNVEV (reference sequence). V gave up 3 bases and J gave up 1 base, with 10 bases separating them. The CDR3 is 14 residues long. The CDR3 nucleotides read TGTGCCAGCAGTTTTAGGGGTCCTTCCTACGAGCAGTACTTC. It encodes CASSFRGPSYEQYF.

This clonotype was counted at least ten times. The genes are TRBV6-2 or TRBV6-3 and TRBJ2-7; 10 positions agree with TRBD2. The length of the CDR3 is 14 residues. Germline V CDR1 and CDR2: MNHEY, SVGEGT. V dropped 5 bases and J dropped 5; count of bases not matched to a gene: 6. The CDR3 bases are TGTGCCAGCAGTAACCTAGCGGGAGTCGACGAGCAGTACTTC. Protein sequence: CASSNLAGVDEQYF.

This clonotype appeared once. V gene TRBV3-1 combines with J gene TRBJ1-3; no clear D. The V end was cut by 0 bases, the J end by 0 bases, with 6 bases between. This CDR3 comprises 15 residues. Germline V gene lookup returns CDR1 LGHDT and CDR2 YNNKEL (reference sequence). The CDR3 sequence is CASSQDGFSGNTIYF. CDR3 sequence (DNA): TGTGCCAGCAGCCAAGATGGGTTCTCTGGAAACACCATATATTTT.

This clonotype was detected ten times or more. The J gene is TRBJ2-4, the V gene TRBV28, with D possibly matching TRBD1 (5 bases). Germline V CDR1 and CDR2: MDHEN, SYDVKM. V shed 2 bases and J shed 8 bases, with 7 bases lying between them. The CDR3 sequence is 12 residues long. The CDR3 region has the DNA TGTGCCAGCAGTTTAGGGGCGGACATTCAGTACTTC. It yields the protein CASSLGADIQYF.

This chain connects TRBV4-1 to TRBJ2-5, with D maybe TRBD2 (5 bases). This CDR3 is 14 amino acids long. Trimming pared 4 bases from V and 2 bases from J, leaving 11 bases between. Germline CDR1 MGHRA, CDR2 YSYEKL. In nucleotides, the CDR3 is TGCGCCAGCAGCCTTGAGGGTCCTCAAGAGACCCAGTACTTC. Translating gives CASSLEGPQETQYF.

Many counts were recorded for this clonotype. The chain recombines TRBV29-1 with TRBJ2-4; tentatively, D is TRBD1 (5 bases). The CDR3 sequence is 13 residues long. From germline, CDR1 is SQVTM and CDR2 ANQGSEA. Trimming took off 4 bases at V and 8 bases at J, with 15 bases between the two ends. The CDR3 sequence: CSVGGLSGDIQYF. CDR3 nucleotides: TGCAGCGTTGGGGGCCTCTCCGGAGACATTCAGTACTTC.

This clonotype was recorded at least ten times. The chain recombines TRBV29-1 with TRBJ2-5; D remains ambiguous. Trimming cost V 7 bases and J 5 bases, with 14 bases left between them. The germline CDR1 and CDR2 sequences are SQVTM and ANQGSEA. This CDR3 region has 12 residues. The CDR3 coding sequence is TGCAGCGCCCACGCTGGGGTGGAGACCCAGTACTTC. Amino acid sequence: CSAHAGVETQYF.

This clonotype was picked up many times. The rearrangement links TRBV12-3 or TRBV12-4 to TRBJ1-3, with no clear D. Between the trimmed V and J ends, which lost 0 bases and 3 bases, there was a span of 12 bases. The CDR3 sequence is 16 residues long. The CDR3 region is CASSLALSDSGNTIYF. CDR3 nucleotides: TGTGCCAGCAGTTTAGCGCTTTCGGATAGTGGAAACACCATATATTTT.

The table lists this clonotype with a few counts. The CDR3 is CASSSRGGGTEAFF. The CDR3 coding sequence is TGCGCCAGCAGTTCTAGGGGAGGCGGCACTGAAGCTTTCTTT. The chain joins TRBV5-1 to TRBJ1-1; D might be TRBD1 (5 bases). Germline-derived CDR1 and CDR2 are SGHRS and YFSETQ. Trimming removed 5 bases at V and 4 bases at J, with 15 bases between. This CDR3 contains 14 residues.

This clonotype was observed at least ten times. The CDR3 bases are TGTGCCAGCAGACCACATGCTAGCGGGAGAGAGACCCAGTACTTC. It specifies CASRPHASGRETQYF. The rearrangement links TRBV12-3 or TRBV12-4 to TRBJ2-5; 10 bases are shared with TRBD2. V trimming: 6 bases; J trimming: 4 bases; junction bases outside the gene matches: 8. The CDR3 loop spans 15 amino acids.

This clonotype has at least ten counts. A much larger clone differs from this one at a single base, so this may be a read error. The genes are TRBV25-1 and TRBJ2-2; D is undetermined. The CDR3 has 13 residues. Germline loops: CDR1 MGHDK, CDR2 SYGVNS. V was trimmed by 3 bases and J by 0 bases, leaving 2 bases between them. Written as DNA, the CDR3 is TGTGCCAGCAGTGACTCGAACACCGGGGAGCTGTTTTTT. Amino acids: CASSDSNTGELFF.

This clonotype appeared many times. The CDR3 bases are TGTGCCAGCAGTGGCAACACAGCTGGGAACACTGAAGCTTTCTTT. Its translation is CASSGNTAGNTEAFF. The chain couples TRBV6-1 to TRBJ1-1; D uncertain. V was shortened by 4 bases and J by 1 base, with 13 bases between the two germline ends. From germline, CDR1 is MNHNS and CDR2 SASEGT. The CDR3 totals 15 residues.

The CDR3: CAWIPNTGELFF. CDR3 in DNA: TGTGCCTGGATACCGAACACCGGGGAGCTGTTTTTT. The chain joins TRBV30 to TRBJ2-2; D uncertain. The V end was cut by 4 bases, the J end by 0 bases, with 3 bases between. The CDR3 is 12 residues long. Per germline, CDR1 GTSNPN and CDR2 SVGIG (reference sequence). Looking up the rest from reference TRBV30 and TRBJ2-2 gives the full variable domain: SQTIHQWPATLVQPVGSPLSLECTVEGTSNPNLYWYRQAAGRGLQLLFYSVGIGQISSEVPQNLSASRPQDRQFILSSKKLLLSDSGFYLCAWIPNTGELFFGEGSRLTVL.

This clonotype was found many times. This chain uses TRBV6-5 with TRBJ1-1, with 8 bases matching TRBD1. Germline V gene lookup returns CDR1 MNHEY and CDR2 SVGAGI. V dropped 2 bases and J dropped 7; count of bases not matched to a gene: 3. The CDR3 consists of 13 residues. CDR3: CASSYIGQGEAFF. The CDR3 region has the DNA TGTGCCAGCAGTTACATCGGACAGGGTGAAGCTTTCTTT.

This clonotype was picked up many times. DNA for the CDR3: TGCGCCAGCAGCCTGCCCCCTTCCGATTGGCGCTACGAGCAGTACTTC. Translation: CASSLPPSDWRYEQYF. The chain recombines TRBV5-1 with TRBJ2-7; no reliable D call. CDR3 length: 16 residues. Trimming cost V 4 bases and J 3 bases, with 20 bases left between them. CDR1 is SGHRS and CDR2 is YFSETQ in the germline V gene.

This clonotype was counted many times. This rearrangement joins TRBV11-2 to TRBJ2-7; maybe TRBD2 (5 bases). The germline V gene encodes CDR1 SGHAT and CDR2 FQNNGV. Trimming cost V 3 bases and J 5 bases, with 17 bases left between them. CDR3 length: 15 amino acids. CDR3 DNA sequence: TGTGCCAGCAGCTTGCCCTGGCCGCGGGTCGACGAGCAGTACTTC. The encoded protein is CASSLPWPRVDEQYF.

This clonotype was seen only a few times. The CDR3 DNA is TGCAGCGTTGGGGCCGGAGGGGGTTCGAACACCGGGGAGCTGTTTTTT. It encodes CSVGAGGGSNTGELFF. This chain joins TRBV29-1 and TRBJ2-2; tentatively, D is TRBD1 or TRBD2 (6 bases each). V was clipped by 4 bases and J by 0 bases, with 15 bases between them. This CDR3 contains 16 residues. CDR1 is SQVTM, CDR2 ANQGSEA, per germline.

This chain connects TRBV28 to TRBJ1-5; maybe TRBD1 (6 bases). Germline CDR1 is MDHEN and CDR2 is SYDVKM. This CDR3 region has 15 residues. V gave up 2 bases and J gave up 4 bases, with 12 bases separating them. CDR3 in DNA: TGTGCCAGCAGTTTAGGACAGTTGCTGAATCAGCCCCAGCATTTT. This gives the protein CASSLGQLLNQPQHF.